This passage covers 20 T cell receptor beta chains from one sample sequenced in a study of CD8+CD57+ T cells in acquired aplastic anemia. By flow cytometry, patients selected for sequencing had shown an expansion of CD8+CD57+ cells. The template used for profiling TCR beta VDJ and CDR3 was genomic DNA. Using its own MiXCR run on the reads, TCRdb lists one record per CDR3 protein. The sample has approximately 95,000 distinct CDR3 sequences; roughly two thirds are singletons. Sequencing was done on a sample of sorted CD4+, CD8+, or CD8+CD57+ T cells (not recorded which) from PBMCs. These receptors all stem from a human donor with aplastic anemia.

The rearrangement joins TRBV7-9 to TRBJ2-7; perhaps D is TRBD1 or TRBD2 (5 bases each). Germline V CDR1 and CDR2: SEHNR, FQNEAQ (reference sequence). The CDR3 has 14 amino acids. Deletions cut 4 bases from V and 3 bases from J, with 13 bases between. The CDR3 DNA reads TGTGCCAGCAGCTCCCCCGGGACCCACTACGAGCAGTACTTC. Encoded protein: CASSSPGTHYEQYF.

This clonotype was observed a handful of times. V gene TRBV10-3 combines with J gene TRBJ1-4; D unclear. The V end lost 0 bases, the J end lost 0 bases, and 5 bases lay between the germline ends. Looked up from germline, CDR1 is ENHRY and CDR2 is SYGVKD. This CDR3 region has 15 residues. CDR3 nucleotide sequence: TGTGCCATCAGTGAGTCCCAGGCAACTAATGAAAAACTGTTTTTT. Amino acids: CAISESQATNEKLFF.

In this sample, this clonotype turned up many times. This chain uses TRBV12-3 or TRBV12-4 with TRBJ2-7; D is perhaps TRBD1 (5 bases). The V gene lost 1 base and the J gene lost 2 bases, with 9 bases spanning the gap. The CDR3 loop spans 14 amino acids. This chain's CDR3 is CASSLVQGTYEQYF. The CDR3 nucleotides read TGTGCCAGCAGTTTAGTTCAGGGAACCTACGAGCAGTACTTC.

J is TRBJ1-6 and V is TRBV7-2; D unclear. Germline CDR1 is SGHTA and CDR2 is FQGNSA. This CDR3 contains 12 residues. V lost 2 bases, J lost 13 bases, and 9 bases lay in between. The CDR3 nucleotides read TGTGCCAGCAGCTTATTGATTAGTCCCCTCCACTTT. Its translation: CASSLLISPLHF.

The chain links TRBV4-3 to TRBJ2-3; 7 bases line up with TRBD1. The CDR3 runs 16 residues. Germline CDR1 LGHNA, CDR2 YSLEER. Losses at the gene ends were 6 bases for V and 0 bases for J; bases not matched to a gene: 9. The CDR3 is CASRSGTVTSTDTQYF. For the CDR3, the DNA is TGCGCCAGCAGGTCGGGGACAGTAACTAGCACAGATACGCAGTATTTT.

With regard to this clonotype: The junction differs from germline at one of its ends, possibly a read error. The V call is TRBV2, the J call TRBJ1-6, with TRBD1 matching 12 bases. The CDR3 runs 16 residues. Germline V CDR1 and CDR2: SNHLY, FYNNEI. CDR3 in amino acids: CASSQGQGADNSPLHF. CDR3 nucleotides: TGCGCCAGCAGCCAGGGACAGGGGGCCGATAATTCACCCCTCCACTTT. Full variable domain (rest looked up from reference TRBV2 and TRBJ1-6): EPEVTQTPSHQVTQMGQEVILRCVPISNHLYFYWYRQILGQKVEFLVSFYNNEISEKSEIFDDQFSVERPDGSNFTLKIRSTKLEDSAMYFCASSQGQGADNSPLHFGNGTRLTVT.

This clonotype has more than one count but fewer than ten. V and J are TRBV29-1 and TRBJ1-5; 8 bases are shared with TRBD1. The V and J ends lost 6 bases and 7 bases, in that order; junction bases with no gene match: 8. The germline V gene has CDR1 SQVTM and CDR2 ANQGSEA. The CDR3 runs to 13 residues. The CDR3 coding sequence is TGCAGCGTCGTGACAGGGGAGAGGCAGCCCCAGCATTTT. Translation: CSVVTGERQPQHF. The full variable domain, completed using reference TRBV29-1 and TRBJ1-5, is SAVISQKPSRDICQRGTSLTIQCQVDSQVTMMFWYRQQPGQSLTLIATANQGSEATYESGFVIDKFPISRPNLTFSTLTVSNMSPEDSSIYLCSVVTGERQPQHFGDGTRLSIL.

This clonotype appeared once. The junction and the germline gene differ at one end; a read error may be behind it. The rearrangement links TRBV12-3 or TRBV12-4 to TRBJ1-2; the D gene is possibly TRBD1 (5 bases). The CDR3 consists of 14 residues. This CDR3 is CAGSLGTGAYGYTF. For the CDR3, the DNA is TGTGCCGGCAGTTTAGGCACAGGCGCCTATGGCTACACCTTC.

The J gene is TRBJ1-2, the V gene TRBV29-1; unclear D gene. V dropped 4 bases and J dropped 0 bases, with 9 bases sitting between them. Germline CDR1 reads SQVTM; CDR2 reads ANQGSEA. This CDR3 spans 13 amino acids. CDR3 DNA: TGCAGCGTTGGCAGCGGAGCTAACTATGGCTACACCTTC. This codes for CSVGSGANYGYTF.

Here the CDR3 DNA reads TGTGCCGCGGGCAACTACAATGAGCAGTTCTTC. Translating gives CAAGNYNEQFF. The chain recombines TRBV10-3 with TRBJ2-1; possibly TRBD2 for D (5 bases). The germline V gene encodes CDR1 ENHRY and CDR2 SYGVKD. The CDR3 spans 11 residues. Trimming cost V 11 bases and J 3 bases, with 8 bases left between them.

The rearrangement uses TRBV20-1 and TRBJ2-1; TRBD2 matches 8 bases. V lost 6 bases to trimming and J lost 6 bases; unmatched junction nucleotides: 10. The germline V gene encodes CDR1 DFQATT and CDR2 SNEGSKA (reference sequence). The CDR3 loop spans 14 amino acids. This CDR3 is CSAQTSAIGNEQFF. The CDR3 nucleotides are TGCAGTGCCCAGACTAGCGCGATCGGCAATGAGCAGTTCTTC.

This chain links TRBV2 with TRBJ2-1; weak D call: TRBD2 (5 bases). The CDR3 covers 13 residues. Germline V gene data show CDR1 as SNHLY and CDR2 as FYNNEI. V was clipped by 7 bases and J by 3 bases, with 10 bases between them. The CDR3 region has the DNA TGTGCCAGCATATGGACTGGCTACAATGAGCAGTTCTTC. It specifies CASIWTGYNEQFF.

V and J are TRBV15 and TRBJ2-3, with 8 bases lining up with TRBD1. CDR1 is LNHNV, CDR2 YYDKDF, per germline (reference sequence). J lost 4 bases, V lost 1 base, and 7 bases had no gene match. The CDR3 contains 16 residues. CDR3 protein: CATSRADRGRADTQYF. The CDR3 DNA follows: TGTGCCACCAGCAGAGCCGACAGGGGACGGGCAGATACGCAGTATTTT. Using reference TRBV15 and TRBJ2-3 for the parts outside the CDR3, the full variable domain is DAMVIQNPRYQVTQFGKPVTLSCSQTLNHNVMYWYQQKSSQAPKLLFHYYDKDFNNEADTPDNFQSRRPNTSFCFLDIRSPGLGDTAMYLCATSRADRGRADTQYFGPGTRLTVL.

V gene TRBV25-1 combines with J gene TRBJ2-7; D may be TRBD1 (6 bases). Germline lookup yields CDR1 MGHDK and CDR2 SYGVNS. The CDR3 sequence is 15 residues long. V was trimmed by 3 bases and J by 5 bases, leaving 17 bases between them. The CDR3 is CASSDTRDKTNEQYF. The CDR3 DNA sequence: TGTGCCAGCAGTGACACCCGGGACAAGACCAACGAGCAGTACTTC.

By its share, this clonotype is medium-sized (0.01 to 0.1%). The rearrangement uses TRBV10-1 and TRBJ2-1; possibly TRBD2 for D (6 bases). The germline CDR1 and CDR2 sequences are WNHNN and SYGVQD (reference sequence). The length of the CDR3 is 13 residues. V lost 4 bases, J lost 10 bases, and 14 bases lay in between. CDR3 in amino acids: CASSGGLASEQFF. CDR3 nucleotide sequence: TGCGCCAGCAGTGGAGGGCTAGCGAGCGAGCAGTTCTTC.

The CDR3: CASSLSGGSGNTIYF. CDR3 DNA: TGCGCCAGCAGCTTGTCAGGGGGCTCTGGAAACACCATATATTTT. The chain is built from TRBV5-1 and TRBJ1-3; TRBD1 matches at 7 bases. Trimming took 1 base from V and 0 from J; bases not matched to a gene: 1. CDR1 is SGHRS, CDR2 YFSETQ, per germline. This CDR3 has 15 residues.

This sequence joins TRBV9 and TRBJ2-7; D gene unclear. The last part of the DNA fits TRBJ2-1 better; the J call may be wrong. In germline, CDR1 is SGDLS, CDR2 YYNGEE. The CDR3 runs to 14 residues. The CDR3: CASSVGSALAEQFF. CDR3 bases: TGTGCCAGCAGCGTAGGTTCAGCGTTGGCTGAGCAGTTCTTC.

Notes on this clonotype: This CDR3 is missing its conserved last phenylalanine or tryptophan, likely due to a read error. The gene calls are TRBV20-1 and TRBJ1-5; TRBD1 might be the D (5 bases). CDR3 size: 15 residues. V gave up 3 bases and J gave up 2 bases, with 14 bases separating them. Germline V CDR1 and CDR2: DFQATT, SNEGSKA (reference sequence). CDR3 in amino acids: CSARVPGTGNQPQHL. The CDR3 bases are TGCAGTGCTAGGGTCCCCGGGACGGGCAATCAGCCCCAGCATTTG.

V gene TRBV11-1 combines with J gene TRBJ2-7, with D tentatively TRBD1 (5 bases). The CDR3 is 16 residues long. CDR1 SGHAT and CDR2 FQDESV come from the germline V gene (reference sequence). Trimming pared 1 base from V and 2 bases from J, leaving 15 bases between. The CDR3 region has the DNA TGTGCCAGCAGCTTAGTTAGCAGGGAAGGTACCTACGAGCAGTACTTC. Translated, it gives CASSLVSREGTYEQYF.

For this clonotype: An end of the junction does not agree with germline; a read error may underlie this. The genes are TRBV2 and TRBJ1-1; D may be TRBD1 (5 bases). The length of the CDR3 is 13 residues. Germline V gene lookup returns CDR1 SNHLY and CDR2 FYNNEI. CDR3 DNA sequence: TGTGCCGGCAGTGACCAGGGTTGGACTGAAGCTTTATTT. Its translation: CAGSDQGWTEALF.